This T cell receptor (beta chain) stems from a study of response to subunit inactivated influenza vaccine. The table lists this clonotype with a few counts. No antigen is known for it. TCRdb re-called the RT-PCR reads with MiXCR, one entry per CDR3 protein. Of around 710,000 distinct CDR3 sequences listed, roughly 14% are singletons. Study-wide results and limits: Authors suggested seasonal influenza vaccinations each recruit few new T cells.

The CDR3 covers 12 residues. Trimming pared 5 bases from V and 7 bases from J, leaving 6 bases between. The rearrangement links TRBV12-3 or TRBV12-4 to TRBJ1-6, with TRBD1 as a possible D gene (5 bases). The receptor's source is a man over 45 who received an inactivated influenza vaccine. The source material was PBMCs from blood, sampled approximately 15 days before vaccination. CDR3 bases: TGTGCCAGCAGTAGACAGAATTCACCCCTCCACTTT. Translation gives CASSRQNSPLHF.